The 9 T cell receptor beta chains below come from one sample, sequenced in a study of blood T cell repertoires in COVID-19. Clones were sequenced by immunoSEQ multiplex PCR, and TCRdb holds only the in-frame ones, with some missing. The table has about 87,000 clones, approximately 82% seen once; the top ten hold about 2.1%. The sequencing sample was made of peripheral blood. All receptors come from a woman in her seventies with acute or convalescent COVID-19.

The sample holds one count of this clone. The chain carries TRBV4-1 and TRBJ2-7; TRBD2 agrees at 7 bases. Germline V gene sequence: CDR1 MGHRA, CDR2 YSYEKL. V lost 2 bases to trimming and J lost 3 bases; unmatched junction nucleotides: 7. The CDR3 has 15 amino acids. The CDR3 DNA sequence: TGCGCCAGCAGCCAACCCGTGTCGGGGGGCTACGAGCAGTACTTC. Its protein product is CASSQPVSGGYEQYF.

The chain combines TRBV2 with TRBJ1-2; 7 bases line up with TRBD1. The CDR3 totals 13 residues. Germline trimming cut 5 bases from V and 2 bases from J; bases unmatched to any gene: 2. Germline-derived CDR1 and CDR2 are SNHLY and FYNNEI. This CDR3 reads CASSQTGNYGYTF. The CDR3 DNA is TGTGCCAGCAGTCAGACAGGGAACTATGGCTACACCTTC.

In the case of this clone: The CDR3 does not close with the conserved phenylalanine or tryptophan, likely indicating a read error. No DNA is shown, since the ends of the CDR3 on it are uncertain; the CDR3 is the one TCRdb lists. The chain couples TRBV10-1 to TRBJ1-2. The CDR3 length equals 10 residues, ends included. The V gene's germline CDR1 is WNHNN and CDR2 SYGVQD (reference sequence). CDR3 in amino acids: CASSAGPVSV.

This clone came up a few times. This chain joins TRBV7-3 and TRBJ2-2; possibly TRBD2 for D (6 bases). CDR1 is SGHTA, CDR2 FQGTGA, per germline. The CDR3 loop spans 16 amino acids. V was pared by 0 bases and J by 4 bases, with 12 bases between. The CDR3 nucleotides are TGTGCCAGCAGCTTAACTGTGGCTAGCGTCACCGGGGAGCTGTTTTTT. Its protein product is CASSLTVASVTGELFF. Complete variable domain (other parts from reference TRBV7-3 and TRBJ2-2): GAGVSQTPSNKVTEKGKYVELRCDPISGHTALYWYRQSLGQGPEFLIYFQGTGAADDSGLPNDRFFAVRPEGSVSTLKIQRTERGDSAVYLCASSLTVASVTGELFFGEGSRLTVL.

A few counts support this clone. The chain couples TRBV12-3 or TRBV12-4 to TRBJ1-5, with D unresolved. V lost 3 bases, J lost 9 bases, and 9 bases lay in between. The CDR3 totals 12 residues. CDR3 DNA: TGTGCCAGCAGTTTCGACCGGGGGCCCCAGCATTTT. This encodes CASSFDRGPQHF.

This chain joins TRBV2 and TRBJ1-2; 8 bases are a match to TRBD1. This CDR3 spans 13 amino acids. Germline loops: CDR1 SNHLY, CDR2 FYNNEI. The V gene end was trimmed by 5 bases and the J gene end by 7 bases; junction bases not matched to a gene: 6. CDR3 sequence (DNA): TGTGCCAGCAGTAGGACAGGGTTCCTTGGCTACACCTTC. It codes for CASSRTGFLGYTF.

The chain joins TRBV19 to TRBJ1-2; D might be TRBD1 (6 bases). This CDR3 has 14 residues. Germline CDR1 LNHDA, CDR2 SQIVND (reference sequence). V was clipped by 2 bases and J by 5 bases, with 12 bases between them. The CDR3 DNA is TGTGCCAGTAGTATACGGACAGACTTTTATGGCTACACCTTC. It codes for CASSIRTDFYGYTF.

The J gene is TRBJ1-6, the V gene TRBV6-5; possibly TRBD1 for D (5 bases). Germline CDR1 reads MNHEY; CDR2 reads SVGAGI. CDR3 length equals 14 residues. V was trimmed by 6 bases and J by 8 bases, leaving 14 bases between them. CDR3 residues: CASSPRQLYSPLHF. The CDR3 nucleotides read TGTGCCAGCAGCCCCAGACAGCTATATTCACCCCTCCACTTT.

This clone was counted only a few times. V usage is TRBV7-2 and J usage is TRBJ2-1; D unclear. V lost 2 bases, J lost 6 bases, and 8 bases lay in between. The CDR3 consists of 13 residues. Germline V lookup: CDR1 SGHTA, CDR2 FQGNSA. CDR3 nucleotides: TGTGCCAGCAGCTTACCCCCGGGCAATGAGCAGTTCTTC. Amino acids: CASSLPPGNEQFF.